This T cell receptor (beta chain) appears in the sequencing data of a study of regulatory T cells in long-lasting Graves disease. Study-level points and caveats: Lower TCR diversity was seen in persistent Graves' patients than in newly diagnosed ones.

This clonotype was seen repeatedly, ten times or more. No antigen is known for it. Germline V gene data show CDR1 as SQVTM and CDR2 as ANQGSEA. The CDR3 extends over 16 amino acids. The V and J ends lost 1 base and 0 bases, in that order; junction bases with no gene match: 6. Building of the TCR beta libraries involved iRepertoire HTBI primers and Arm-PCR of CDR3 regions. TCRdb processed the multiplex PCR reads anew with MiXCR; each CDR3 protein has one entry. The sample yields more than 300,000 distinct CDR3 sequences, around a sixth seen once. Time point denoted: newly diagnosed GD, antithyroid drugs for less than 3 months. The TCR library was made from RNA extracted from PBMCs.

Sample: peripheral blood mononuclear cells (PBMCs), taken at new diagnosis, from a patient treated with antithyroid drugs. This receptor was identified in a female donor with Graves disease. This sequence joins TRBV29-1 and TRBJ2-7; 10 nucleotides match TRBD1. The CDR3 DNA reads as TGCAGCGTTGAAGTTATTCGGACAGGGGGCTCCTACGAGCAGTACTTC. Translating gives CSVEVIRTGGSYEQYF.